This record covers a single TCR beta chain. Its matching antigen is unknown. Primers: 60 Vbeta forward and 13 Jbeta reverse. Original processing notes: Per a later analysis, the number of unique TCR beta chains was some 75 million, of which 9 million to 14 million were shared. Profiled with immunoSEQ multiplex PCR; TCRdb holds only in-frame clones, not every one. V, J and clone size are those of that table, while D and trimming were read from the DNA. The sample consists of approximately 120,000 clones, about 80% of them appearing once. This sample was taken from a study of cytomegalovirus exposure and HLA in healthy donors. Study results and caveats: A few CMV-associated chains were confirmed in vitro to be specific for CMV antigens. Researchers counted approximately 160 TCR beta chains as cytomegalovirus-associated.

The CDR3 runs 15 residues. Germline CDR1 and CDR2: SEHNR and FQNEAQ (reference sequence). Trimming pared 7 bases from V and 4 bases from J, leaving 19 bases between. This TCR derives from a woman aged 50 to 60 in good health and CMV-seropositive. The sample comprised PBMCs. V is TRBV7-9 and J is TRBJ1-2; possible D gene TRBD1, 5 bases. CDR3: CASTGGSQGVYGYTF. The DNA for the CDR3 is TGTGCCAGCACCGGAGGGTCCCAGGGCGTCTATGGCTACACCTTC.